The rows below give T cell receptor beta chains drawn from one sample of a study of cytotoxic CD8 clonotypes in ibrutinib-treated CLL. Libraries were prepared by immunoSEQ multiplex PCR; TCRdb keeps only in-frame clonotypes and omits some of them. The table includes under 300,000 clones, less than 85% detected once. Sequencing used PBMCs, obtained at disease progression, from a patient treated with ibrutinib. All receptors come from a human donor with chronic lymphocytic leukemia. The CDR3 runs from the conserved cysteine through the conserved F or W. The D gene is left open where the match is weak. A row's size may be missing; if present it is once, few, many or a size class.

>.|12|TRBV10-3|.|TRBJ2-5
TGTGCCATCAGTGATTACCAAGAGACCCAGTACTTC
CAISDYQETQYF
>.|13|TRBV5-1|.|TRBJ1-1
TGCGCCAGCAGCCGCGGGACAAATAATGAAGCTTTCTTT
CASSRGTNNEAFF
>.|14|TRBV4-3|.|TRBJ1-2
TGCGCCAGCAGCCAAGGTCCCCATTTCTATGGCTACACCTTC
CASSQGPHFYGYTF
>.|13|TRBV6-5|.|TRBJ1-1
TGTGCCAGCAGTTACCGCGCAACCACTGAAGCTTTCTTT
CASSYRATTEAFF
>.|13|TRBV9|.|TRBJ2-1
TGTGCCAGCAGCGCCGGGTTTTACAATGAGCAGTTCTTC
CASSAGFYNEQFF
>few|13|TRBV9|.|TRBJ2-1
TGTGCCAGCAGCCCCCATCAAACGGATGAGCAGTTCTTC
CASSPHQTDEQFF
>once|16|TRBV5-1|.|TRBJ2-1
TGCGCCAGCAGCTCCGTGACTGGTAGCTCCTACAGTGAGCAGTTCTTC
CASSSVTGSSYSEQFF
>.|16|TRBV27|.|TRBJ2-3
TGTGCCAGCAGTCTCCAGCCGGGACGCCACACAGATACGCAGTATTTT
CASSLQPGRHTDTQYF
>.|15|TRBV6-4|TRBD2|TRBJ2-3
TGTGCCAGCAGTGAAACGGCTAGCGGGGGGGATACGCAGTATTTT
CASSETASGGDTQYF
>.|15|TRBV18|.|TRBJ2-7
TGTGCCAGCTCACCCCCCTATTCGAGAAGCGACGAGCAGTACTTC
CASSPPYSRSDEQYF
>.|15|TRBV5-1|.|TRBJ1-6
TGCGCCAGCAGCTTGCTGACGCGACAGAATTCACCCCTCCACTTT
CASSLLTRQNSPLHF
>.|17|TRBV11-2|TRBD2|TRBJ2-1
TGTGCCAGCAGCTTATTAGCGGGCGAGAGCTCCTACAATGAGCAGTTCTTC
CASSLLAGESSYNEQFF
>.|12|TRBV29-1|TRBD2|TRBJ2-1
TGCAGCGCTACTAGCGGGGGTAATGAGCAGTTCTTC
CSATSGGNEQFF
>.|18|TRBV27|.|TRBJ1-5
TGTGCCAGCAGCCTTATCGGAGGAAAGGGACCCATCGTTCAGCCCCAGCATTTT
CASSLIGGKGPIVQPQHF
>.|17|TRBV2|.|TRBJ2-3
TGTGCCAGCAGTGACCAGCGGGTTAGAGGGATCACAGATACGCAGTATTTT
CASSDQRVRGITDTQYF
>.|13|TRBV2|.|TRBJ1-2
TGTGCCAGCAGAGAGGCCCCCGACTATGGCTACACCTTC
CASREAPDYGYTF
>.|16|TRBV29-1|.|TRBJ2-3
TGCAGCGTTGAGACCTACAGGGCTTATAGCACAGATACGCAGTATTTT
CSVETYRAYSTDTQYF
>.|22|TRBV4-1|TRBD1|TRBJ1-1
TGCGCCAGCAGCCTCTTGGGCGGGACAGGGGTATTCAAGGCTTTTGGGGACACTGAAGCTTTCTTT
CASSLLGGTGVFKAFGDTEAFF
>.|16|TRBV13|TRBD1|TRBJ2-3
TGTGCCAGCAGCAACTCACAGGGGTTCAACACAGATACGCAGTATTTT
CASSNSQGFNTDTQYF
>.|17|TRBV4-1|TRBD2|TRBJ2-2
TGCGCCAGCAGTCCCAGAAGTAGCGGGGACGGCACCGGGGAGCTGTTTTTT
CASSPRSSGDGTGELFF
>once|12|TRBV10-3|.|TRBJ1-1
TGTGCCATCAGTCGGGTTAAGGCTGAAGCTTTCTTT
CAISRVKAEAFF
>.|16|TRBV5-1|TRBD2|TRBJ2-3
TGCGCCAGCAGCCCCCTACTAGCGGTTAGCACAGATACGCAGTATTTT
CASSPLLAVSTDTQYF
>.|13|TRBV7-3|.|TRBJ1-1
TGTGCCAGCAGCTTAACCTCTTTGTCTGAAGCTTTCTTT
CASSLTSLSEAFF
>.|15|TRBV5-1|TRBD1|TRBJ2-7
TGCGCCAGCAGCTTGGAGAGGGACAGCTTCTACGAGCAGTACTTC
CASSLERDSFYEQYF
>.|14|TRBV5-1|TRBD1|TRBJ2-3
TGCGCCAGCAGCTTACAGGGGTCCACAGATACGCAGTATTTT
CASSLQGSTDTQYF
>once|15|TRBV29-1|TRBD2|TRBJ2-2
TGCAGCGTTGTGGGACTAGCGGAGAACACCGGGGAGCTGTTTTTT
CSVVGLAENTGELFF
>.|15|TRBV9|.|TRBJ1-6
TGTGCCAGCAGCCCTTGGGGTTCCTATAATTCACCCCTCCACTTT
CASSPWGSYNSPLHF
>.|13|TRBV29-1|.|TRBJ2-7
TGCAGCGTTCGAACCAGATACTCCTACGAGCAGTACTTC
CSVRTRYSYEQYF
>.|13|TRBV2|.|TRBJ2-1
TGTGCCAGCGGAGACGGACGATCCAATGAGCAGTTCTTC
CASGDGRSNEQFF
>.|17|TRBV4-3|TRBD2|TRBJ2-1
TGCGCCAGCAGCCAAGATACCGCGGGAGCCCGCTGGGATGAGCAGTTCTTC
CASSQDTAGARWDEQFF
>.|15|TRBV21-1|.|TRBJ2-7
TGTGCCAGCAGCAACCGACAGGGGGAGACGTACGAGCAGTACTTC
CASSNRQGETYEQYF
>.|15|TRBV9|.|TRBJ2-4
TGTGCCAGCAGTTCCAGTACCCTAGCCAAAAACATTCAGTACTTC
CASSSSTLAKNIQYF
>.|17|TRBV6-1|TRBD2|TRBJ2-1
TGTGCCAGCAGTGAAAAGGGACTAGCGGCGCGAAACAATGAGCAGTTCTTC
CASSEKGLAARNNEQFF
>few|15|TRBV18|TRBD2|TRBJ2-1
TGTGCCAGCTCACCACTTACTAGCGGGACTGGCGAGCAGTTCTTC
CASSPLTSGTGEQFF
>.|17|TRBV27|TRBD1|TRBJ1-6
TGTGCCAGCAGTATCACCGGGACAGGGGGCGCCGATTCACCCCTCCACTTT
CASSITGTGGADSPLHF
>.|13|TRBV9|.|TRBJ2-7
TGTGCCAGCAGCCCCCCCAGGGCCGACGAGCAGTACTTC
CASSPPRADEQYF
>.|17|TRBV13|TRBD2|TRBJ2-1
TGTGCCAGCAGCTTTAATCCCGGGACTAGCGGCTACAATGAGCAGTTCTTC
CASSFNPGTSGYNEQFF
>.|14|TRBV5-1|.|TRBJ2-3
TGCGCCAGCAGCTTAGACCTTGCGACAGATACGCAGTATTTT
CASSLDLATDTQYF